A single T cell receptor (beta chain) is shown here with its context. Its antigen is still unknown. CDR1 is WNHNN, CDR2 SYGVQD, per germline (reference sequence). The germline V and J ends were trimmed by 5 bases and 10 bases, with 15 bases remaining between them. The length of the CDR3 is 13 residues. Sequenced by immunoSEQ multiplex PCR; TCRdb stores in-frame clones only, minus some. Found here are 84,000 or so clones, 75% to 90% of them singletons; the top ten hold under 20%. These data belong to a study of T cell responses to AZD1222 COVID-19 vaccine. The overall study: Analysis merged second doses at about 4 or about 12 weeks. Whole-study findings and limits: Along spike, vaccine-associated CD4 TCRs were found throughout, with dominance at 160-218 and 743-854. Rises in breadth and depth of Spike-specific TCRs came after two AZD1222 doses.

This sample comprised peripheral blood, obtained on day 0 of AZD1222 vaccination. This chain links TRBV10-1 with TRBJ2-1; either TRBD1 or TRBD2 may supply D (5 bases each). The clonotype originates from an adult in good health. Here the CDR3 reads CASSYRDGLEQFF. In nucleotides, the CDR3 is TGCGCCAGCAGTTACCGGGACGGGCTAGAGCAGTTCTTC.